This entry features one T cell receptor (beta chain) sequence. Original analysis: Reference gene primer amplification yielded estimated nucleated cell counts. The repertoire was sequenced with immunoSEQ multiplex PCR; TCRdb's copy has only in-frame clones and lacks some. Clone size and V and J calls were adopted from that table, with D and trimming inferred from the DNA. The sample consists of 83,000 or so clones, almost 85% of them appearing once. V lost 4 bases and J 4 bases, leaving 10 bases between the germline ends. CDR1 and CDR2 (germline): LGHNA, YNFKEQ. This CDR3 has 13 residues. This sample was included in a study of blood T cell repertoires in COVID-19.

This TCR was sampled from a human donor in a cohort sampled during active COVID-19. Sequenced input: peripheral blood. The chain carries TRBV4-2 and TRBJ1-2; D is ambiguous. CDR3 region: CASSPLRSYGYTF. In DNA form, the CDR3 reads TGTGCCAGCAGCCCCCTTCGGTCCTATGGCTACACCTTC.